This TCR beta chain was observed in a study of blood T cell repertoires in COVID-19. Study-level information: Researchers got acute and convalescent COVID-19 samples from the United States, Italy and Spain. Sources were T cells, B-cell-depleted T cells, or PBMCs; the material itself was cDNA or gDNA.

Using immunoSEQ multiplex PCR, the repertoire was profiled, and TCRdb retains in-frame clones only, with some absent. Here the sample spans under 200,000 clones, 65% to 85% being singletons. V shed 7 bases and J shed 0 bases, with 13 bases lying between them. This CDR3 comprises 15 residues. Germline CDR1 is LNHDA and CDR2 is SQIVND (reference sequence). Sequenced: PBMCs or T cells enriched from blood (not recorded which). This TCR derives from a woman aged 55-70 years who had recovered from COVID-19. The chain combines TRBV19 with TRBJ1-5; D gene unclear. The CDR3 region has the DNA TGTGCCAGTAAAGACACCTTCTATAGCAATCAGCCCCAGCATTTT. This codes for CASKDTFYSNQPQHF.